A single sample is the source of the 18 T cell receptor beta chains below, sequenced in a study of T cells in Graves' hyperthyroidism and ophthalmopathy. TCR beta CDR3 regions were amplified from RNA transcripts. RT-PCR in the first round (using the HTBI primer set) targeted the TCR CDR3. From the multiplex PCR reads, TCRdb called clonotypes with MiXCR, one entry per CDR3 protein. The top ten clones hold around 30% of a sample with 300,000 to 500,000 distinct CDR3 sequences, over 12% of them seen once. The sequenced material came from blood. These receptors were taken from a man in his forties or fifties with Graves' ophthalmopathy.

This clonotype was recorded a few times. The rearrangement uses TRBV20-1 and TRBJ2-7, with no clear D. There are 13 residues in the CDR3. The V end lost 1 base, the J end lost 0 bases, and 7 bases lay between the germline ends. From germline, CDR1 is DFQATT and CDR2 SNEGSKA (reference sequence). Written as DNA, the CDR3 is TGCAGTGCTAGAGGACTCACCTCCTACGAGCAGTACTTC. Encoded protein: CSARGLTSYEQYF.

The J gene is TRBJ2-5, the V gene TRBV24-1; D is possibly TRBD1 (7 bases). This CDR3 spans 12 amino acids. The germline gives CDR1 KGHDR, CDR2 SFDVKD. V lost 9 bases and J 5 bases, leaving 12 bases between the germline ends. The CDR3 protein is CATQGGEETQYF. CDR3 sequence (DNA): TGTGCCACCCAGGGGGGCGAGGAGACCCAGTACTTC.

Many counts were recorded for this clonotype. The gene calls are TRBV5-1 and TRBJ2-7; 11 positions agree with TRBD2. Germline CDR1 is SGHRS and CDR2 is YFSETQ. The CDR3 runs to 14 residues. The V and J ends lost 4 bases and 3 bases, in that order; junction bases with no gene match: 3. The CDR3 loop reads CASSQGLADYEQYF. CDR3 DNA sequence: TGCGCCAGCAGCCAGGGACTAGCGGACTACGAGCAGTACTTC.

The chain couples TRBV27 to TRBJ2-2; a possible D gene is TRBD1 (6 bases). The germline gives CDR1 MNHEY, CDR2 SMNVEV (reference sequence). The CDR3 loop spans 16 amino acids. Trimming left V 4 bases short and J 7 bases short, with 19 bases between. The CDR3 DNA sequence: TGTGCCAGCAGTTCCCGGGCAGGGGAACAGATCGGGGAGCTGTTTTTT. Translated: CASSSRAGEQIGELFF.

In its sample, this clonotype was seen many times. The genes are TRBV11-2 and TRBJ2-2; 8 nucleotides align to TRBD2. The CDR3 totals 17 residues. Germline V gene lookup returns CDR1 SGHAT and CDR2 FQNNGV. V shed 1 base, J shed 4 bases, and the junction held 8 bases outside the gene matches. CDR3 DNA: TGTGCCAGCAGCTTAGGAGCGGGGGCCCGGGTCACCGGGGAGCTGTTTTTT. It yields the protein CASSLGAGARVTGELFF.

This clonotype was seen ten or more times. This chain joins TRBV2 and TRBJ1-2; tentative D call: TRBD1 (5 bases). From germline, CDR1 is SNHLY and CDR2 FYNNEI. There are 12 residues in the CDR3. V lost 8 bases to trimming and J lost 8 bases, with 15 bases between them. The CDR3 here is CASGSAGNGYTF. The DNA for the CDR3 is TGTGCCAGCGGTTCGGCAGGGAACGGCTACACCTTC.

The sample holds many counts of this clonotype. The V gene is TRBV5-1, the J gene TRBJ1-2; 9 bases agree with TRBD1. Germline V gene lookup returns CDR1 SGHRS and CDR2 YFSETQ. Trimming took 4 bases from V and 6 from J; bases not matched to a gene: 10. The CDR3 totals 15 residues. CDR3 protein: CASSLNGDRVHGYTF. CDR3 coding DNA: TGCGCCAGCAGCCTAAACGGGGACAGGGTTCATGGCTACACCTTC.

This clonotype showed up many times. V is TRBV5-6 and J is TRBJ2-1, with D hard to call. The CDR3 contains 12 residues. V was cut by 2 bases and J by 8 bases, with 8 bases left in between. In germline, CDR1 is SGHDT, CDR2 YYEEEE. The CDR3 DNA sequence: TGTGCCAGCAGCTTTTCCCGGGATGAGCAGTTCTTC. It is translated as CASSFSRDEQFF.

Concerning this clonotype itself: A read error is possible here, since a much larger clone lies one base away. V and J are TRBV2 and TRBJ2-5, with a weak D call TRBD1 (5 bases). CDR3 length: 15 amino acids. Germline CDR1 SNHLY, CDR2 FYNNEI. V dropped 6 bases and J dropped 3 bases, with 17 bases sitting between them. CDR3 in DNA: TGTGCCAGCAGGGACCTAGACAGAAACGAAGAGACCCAGTACTTC. Amino acids: CASRDLDRNEETQYF.

This clonotype turned up a few times. V is TRBV7-2 and J is TRBJ1-3; maybe TRBD1 (5 bases). Trimming shortened V by 4 bases and J by 4 bases, and 17 bases separated the two germline ends. The CDR3 spans 16 residues. Germline loops: CDR1 SGHTA, CDR2 FQGNSA. CDR3 sequence: CASSSETRTPGNTIYF. CDR3 DNA sequence: TGTGCCAGCAGCTCCGAAACACGGACACCGGGAAACACCATATATTTT.

The chain recombines TRBV14 with TRBJ2-1, with 8 positions matching TRBD1. The V gene's germline CDR1 is SGHDN and CDR2 FVKESK. The CDR3 runs to 16 residues. After removal of 1 base from V and 4 bases from J, the junction contained 6 bases not matched to a gene. CDR3 nucleotides: TGTGCCAGCAGCCAAGCGGGGACAGGACTGTACAATGAGCAGTTCTTC. This codes for CASSQAGTGLYNEQFF.

This clonotype has a count of ten or more. The gene calls are TRBV29-1 and TRBJ2-3; 11 bases are a match to TRBD2. The CDR3 is 14 residues long. The J segment lost 4 bases and the V segment lost 7 bases, leaving 7 bases of the junction unmatched. CDR1 is SQVTM and CDR2 is ANQGSEA in the germline V gene. The chain's CDR3 is CSATGTSGADTQYF. CDR3 DNA sequence: TGCAGCGCCACGGGGACTAGCGGAGCAGATACGCAGTATTTT.

This clonotype was detected only a few times. V is TRBV11-3 and J is TRBJ1-6; D is perhaps TRBD1 (5 bases). There are 15 residues in the CDR3. The V end was cut by 0 bases, the J end by 6 bases, with 9 bases between. Germline V gives CDR1 SGHNT, CDR2 YENEEA. The CDR3 spells CASSLEGTGNSPLHF. In nucleotides, the CDR3 is TGTGCCAGCAGCTTAGAGGGGACGGGTAATTCACCCCTCCACTTT. The whole variable domain, remainder taken from reference TRBV11-3 and TRBJ1-6, is EAGVVQSPRYKIIEKKQPVAFWCNPISGHNTLYWYLQNLGQGPELLIRYENEEAVDDSQLPKDRFSAERLKGVDSTLKIQPAELGDSAVYLCASSLEGTGNSPLHFGNGTRLTVT.

This clonotype was observed a handful of times. V gene TRBV11-3 combines with J gene TRBJ2-3; D call uncertain. The ends were cut back, 0 bases at V and 0 bases at J, with 13 bases in the middle. CDR1 is SGHNT, CDR2 YENEEA, per germline. The CDR3 is made up of 17 amino acids. CDR3 DNA: TGTGCCAGCAGCTTAGATCTGGCAGCTGCTAGCACAGATACGCAGTATTTT. Translating it yields CASSLDLAAASTDTQYF.

This clonotype has at least ten counts. The chain couples TRBV9 to TRBJ2-2; D remains unclear. This CDR3 has 13 amino acids. Germline V gene data show CDR1 as SGDLS and CDR2 as YYNGEE. V lost 2 bases and J lost 1, with 3 bases in between. CDR3 coding DNA: TGTGCCAGCAGCGTGAAGAACACCGGGGAGCTGTTTTTT. It is translated as CASSVKNTGELFF.

This clonotype was recorded many times. The chain combines TRBV18 with TRBJ2-1; TRBD2 might be the D (6 bases). CDR3 length: 13 amino acids. V dropped 6 bases and J dropped 5 bases, with 11 bases sitting between them. Germline V gene lookup returns CDR1 KGHSH and CDR2 LQKENI. CDR3 amino acids: CASSPGRHNEQFF. Written as DNA, the CDR3 is TGTGCCAGCTCTCCGGGGAGGCACAATGAGCAGTTCTTC. The variable domain in full, with the rest retrieved from reference TRBV18 and TRBJ2-1, is NAGVMQNPRHLVRRRGQEARLRCSPMKGHSHVYWYRQLPEEGLKFMVYLQKENIIDESGMPKERFSAEFPKEGPSILRIQQVVRGDSAAYFCASSPGRHNEQFFGPGTRLTVL.

This clonotype was picked up many times. The rearrangement uses TRBV27 and TRBJ2-5, with D possibly matching TRBD1 (5 bases). CDR1 and CDR2 (germline): MNHEY, SMNVEV (reference sequence). V dropped 0 bases and J dropped 4 bases, with 12 bases sitting between them. CDR3 length equals 15 residues. This CDR3 is CASSLSNRGGETQYF. CDR3 in DNA: TGTGCCAGCAGTTTATCGAATAGGGGCGGAGAGACCCAGTACTTC.

The chain is built from TRBV27 and TRBJ2-4; D unclear. Looked up from germline, CDR1 is MNHEY and CDR2 is SMNVEV (reference sequence). The V and J ends lost 2 bases and 6 bases respectively, with 11 bases between them. The CDR3 contains 14 residues. In DNA, the CDR3 is TGTGCCAGCAGTTTAGATCGGTTTGGAAACATTCAGTACTTC. It translates to CASSLDRFGNIQYF.